This TCR beta chain came from a study of Tregs in tolerant kidney transplant recipients. This table comes from immunoSEQ multiplex PCR, and its TCRdb copy is limited to in-frame clones, with some not included. Among tens of thousands of clones listed, around 90% were seen once. Unmatched junction bases numbered 7, after V lost 6 bases and J lost 2 bases. Per germline, CDR1 LNHDA and CDR2 SQIVND (reference sequence). The CDR3 is 16 residues long. The J gene is TRBJ2-6, the V gene TRBV19; 7 nucleotides align to TRBD1. The sample was Tregs from blood, taken before the transplant. This receptor was taken from a human donor who received a combined kidney and bone marrow transplant. In nucleotides, the CDR3 is TGTGCCAGTAGGACAGGGCGTGTAACTGGGGCCAACGTCCTGACTTTC. As protein: CASRTGRVTGANVLTF.